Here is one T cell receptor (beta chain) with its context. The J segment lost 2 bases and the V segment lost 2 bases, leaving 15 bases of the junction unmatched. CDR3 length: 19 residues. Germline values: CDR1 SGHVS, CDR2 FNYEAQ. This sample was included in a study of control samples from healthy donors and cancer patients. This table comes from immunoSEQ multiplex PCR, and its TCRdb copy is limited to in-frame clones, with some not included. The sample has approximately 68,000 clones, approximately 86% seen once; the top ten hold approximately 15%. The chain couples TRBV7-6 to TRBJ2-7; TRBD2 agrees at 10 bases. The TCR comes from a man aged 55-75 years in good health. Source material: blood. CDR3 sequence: CASSLYSGRSPSKTYEQYF. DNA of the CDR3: TGTGCCAGCAGCTTATATAGCGGGAGGTCACCCTCCAAAACCTACGAGCAGTACTTC. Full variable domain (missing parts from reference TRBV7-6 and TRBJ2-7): GAGVSQSPRYKVTKRGQDVALRCDPISGHVSLYWYRQALGQGPEFLTYFNYEAQQDKSGLPNDRFSAERPEGSISTLTIQRTEQRDSAMYRCASSLYSGRSPSKTYEQYFGPGTRLTVT.